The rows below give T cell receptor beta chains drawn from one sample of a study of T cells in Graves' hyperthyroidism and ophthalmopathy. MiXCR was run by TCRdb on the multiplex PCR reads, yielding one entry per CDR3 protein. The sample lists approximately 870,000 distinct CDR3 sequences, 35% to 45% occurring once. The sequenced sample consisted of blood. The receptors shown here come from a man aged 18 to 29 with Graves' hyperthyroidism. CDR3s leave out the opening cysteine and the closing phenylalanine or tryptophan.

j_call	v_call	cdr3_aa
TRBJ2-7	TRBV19	ASSPEGAYEQY
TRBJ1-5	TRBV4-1	ASSQEERGNQPQH
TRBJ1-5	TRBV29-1	SVSTSNHQPQH
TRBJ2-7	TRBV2	ASSKDRENEQY
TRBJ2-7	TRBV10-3	ATPVRIYEQY
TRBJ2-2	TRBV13	ASRSGQGAQTGELF
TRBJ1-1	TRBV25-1	ASSAGVMNTEAF
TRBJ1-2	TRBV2	ASSESPNYGYT
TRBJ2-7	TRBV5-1	ASSWGDRALYEQY
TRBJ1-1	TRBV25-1	ASSQKPVDAF
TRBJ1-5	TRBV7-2	ASSSRDRDQPQH
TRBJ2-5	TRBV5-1	ASSPGRGLAETQY
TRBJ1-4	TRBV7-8	ASSLTDRANEKLF
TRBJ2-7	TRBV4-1	ASSQEGGTDEQY
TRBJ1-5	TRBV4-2	ASSQEGGWQPQH
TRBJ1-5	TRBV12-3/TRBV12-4	ASSFRTVTDQPQH